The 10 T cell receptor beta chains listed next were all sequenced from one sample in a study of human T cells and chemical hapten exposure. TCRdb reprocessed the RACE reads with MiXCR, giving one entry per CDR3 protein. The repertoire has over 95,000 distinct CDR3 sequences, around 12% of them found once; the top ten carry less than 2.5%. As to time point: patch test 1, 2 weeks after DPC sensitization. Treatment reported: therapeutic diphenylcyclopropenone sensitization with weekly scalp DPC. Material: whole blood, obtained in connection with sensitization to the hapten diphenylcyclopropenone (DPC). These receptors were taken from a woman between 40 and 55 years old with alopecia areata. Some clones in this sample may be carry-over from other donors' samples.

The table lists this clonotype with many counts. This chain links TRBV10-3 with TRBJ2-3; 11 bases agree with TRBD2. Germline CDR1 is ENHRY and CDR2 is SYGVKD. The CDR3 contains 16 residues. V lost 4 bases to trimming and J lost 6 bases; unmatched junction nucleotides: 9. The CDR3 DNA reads TGTGCCATCAGTGTTTCCACTAGCGGGAGTGGGGATACGCAGTATTTT. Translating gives CAISVSTSGSGDTQYF.

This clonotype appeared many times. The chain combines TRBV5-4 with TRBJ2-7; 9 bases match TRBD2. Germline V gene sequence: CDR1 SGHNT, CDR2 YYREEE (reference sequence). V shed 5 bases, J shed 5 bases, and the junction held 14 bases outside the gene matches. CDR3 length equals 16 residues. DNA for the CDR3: TGTGCCAGCAGTCGACCCAGCGGGAGGAGTGGCGACGAGCAGTACTTC. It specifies CASSRPSGRSGDEQYF. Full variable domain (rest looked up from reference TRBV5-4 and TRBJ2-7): ETGVTQSPTHLIKTRGQQVTLRCSSQSGHNTVSWYQQALGQGPQFIFQYYREEENGRGNFPPRFSGLQFPNYSSELNVNALELDDSALYLCASSRPSGRSGDEQYFGPGTRLTVT.

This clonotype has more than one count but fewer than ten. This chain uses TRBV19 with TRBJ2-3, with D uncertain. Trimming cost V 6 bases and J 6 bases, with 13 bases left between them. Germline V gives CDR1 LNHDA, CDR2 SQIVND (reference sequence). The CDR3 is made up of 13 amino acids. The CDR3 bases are TGTGCCAGTAGCAACGTGGGCCGGGATACGCAGTATTTT. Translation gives CASSNVGRDTQYF.

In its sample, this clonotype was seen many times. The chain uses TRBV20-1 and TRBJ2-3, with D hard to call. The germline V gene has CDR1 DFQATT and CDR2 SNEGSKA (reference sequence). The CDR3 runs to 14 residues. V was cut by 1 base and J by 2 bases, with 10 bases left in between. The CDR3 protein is CSARGLKLTDTQYF. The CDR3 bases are TGCAGTGCTAGAGGCCTCAAACTCACAGATACGCAGTATTTT.

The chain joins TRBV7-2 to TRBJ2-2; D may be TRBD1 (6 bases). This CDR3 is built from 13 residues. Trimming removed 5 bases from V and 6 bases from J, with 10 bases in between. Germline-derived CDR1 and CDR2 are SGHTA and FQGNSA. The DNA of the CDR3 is TGTGCCAGCAGCCTAGGGACACCCGGGGAGCTGTTTTTT. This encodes CASSLGTPGELFF.

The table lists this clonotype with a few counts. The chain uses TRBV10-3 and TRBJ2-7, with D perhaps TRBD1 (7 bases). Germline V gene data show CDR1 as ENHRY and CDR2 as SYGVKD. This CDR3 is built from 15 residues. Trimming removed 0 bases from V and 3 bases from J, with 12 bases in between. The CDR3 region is CAISESTGTGYEQYF. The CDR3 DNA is TGTGCCATCAGTGAGTCGACAGGGACTGGCTACGAGCAGTACTTC.

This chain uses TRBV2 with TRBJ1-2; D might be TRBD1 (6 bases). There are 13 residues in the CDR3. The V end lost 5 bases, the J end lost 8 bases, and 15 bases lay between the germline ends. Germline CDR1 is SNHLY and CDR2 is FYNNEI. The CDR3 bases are TGTGCCAGCAGTATACGTCAGGGGAAAGGCTACACCTTC. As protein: CASSIRQGKGYTF.

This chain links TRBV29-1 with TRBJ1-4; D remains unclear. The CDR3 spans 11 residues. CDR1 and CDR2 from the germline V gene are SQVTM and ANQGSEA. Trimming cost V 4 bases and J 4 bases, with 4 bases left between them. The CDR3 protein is CSVADNEKLFF. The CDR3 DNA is TGCAGCGTTGCGGATAATGAAAAACTGTTTTTT.

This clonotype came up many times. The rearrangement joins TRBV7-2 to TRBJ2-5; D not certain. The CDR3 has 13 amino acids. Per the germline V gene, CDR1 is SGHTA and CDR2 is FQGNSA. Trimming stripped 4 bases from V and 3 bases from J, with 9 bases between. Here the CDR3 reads CASSWQAKETQYF. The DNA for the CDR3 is TGTGCCAGCAGCTGGCAGGCCAAAGAGACCCAGTACTTC.

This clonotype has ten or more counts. The CDR3 loop is CSSKEQAENTEAFF. CDR3 nucleotide sequence: TGCAGCTCCAAAGAACAAGCCGAGAACACTGAAGCTTTCTTT. This chain links TRBV29-1 with TRBJ1-1; no reliable D call. The V gene's germline CDR1 is SQVTM and CDR2 ANQGSEA. The ends were cut back, 8 bases at V and 1 base at J, with 17 bases in the middle. CDR3 length: 14 residues.